The 15 T cell receptor beta chains listed next were all sequenced from one sample in a study of early T cells in non-severe SARS-CoV-2 infection. TCRdb called the 5' RACE reads again in MiXCR, with one record for every CDR3 protein. Of some 25,000 distinct CDR3 sequences in the sample, approximately 5.4% were seen once. Specimen: whole blood. Receptors originate from an adult who was a healthcare worker with PCR-confirmed SARS-CoV-2 infection or an uninfected control (not recorded which).

CDR3 residues: CASSYEYGYTF. In nucleotides, the CDR3 is TGTGCCAGCAGTTATGAGTATGGCTACACCTTC. The chain combines TRBV6-6 with TRBJ1-2, with unresolved D. Germline loops: CDR1 MNHNY, CDR2 SVGAGI (reference sequence). This CDR3 contains 11 residues. The ends were cut back, 3 bases at V and 5 bases at J, with 4 bases in the middle.

At least ten counts were recorded for this clonotype. The genes are TRBV2 and TRBJ1-1, with D possibly being TRBD1 (6 bases). CDR3 length: 16 residues. V lost 3 bases, J lost 3 bases, and 17 bases lay in between. The V gene's germline CDR1 is SNHLY and CDR2 FYNNEI. The CDR3 here is CASSEGQGIPYTEAFF. CDR3 DNA: TGTGCCAGCAGTGAGGGGCAGGGGATACCATACACTGAAGCTTTCTTT. Supplemented by reference TRBV2 and TRBJ1-1, the full variable domain reads EPEVTQTPSHQVTQMGQEVILRCVPISNHLYFYWYRQILGQKVEFLVSFYNNEISEKSEIFDDQFSVERPDGSNFTLKIRSTKLEDSAMYFCASSEGQGIPYTEAFFGQGTRLTVV.

This clonotype was picked up a small number of times. The chain combines TRBV18 with TRBJ1-2; 7 bases line up with TRBD1. J was trimmed by 2 bases and V by 3 bases; bases with no gene match: 12. Germline CDR1 and CDR2: KGHSH and LQKENI. This CDR3 is 17 amino acids long. The CDR3 sequence is CASSPQRQGTGNYGYTF. In nucleotides, the CDR3 is TGTGCCAGCTCACCTCAAAGACAGGGTACGGGCAACTATGGCTACACCTTC.

This clonotype was found a few times. V gene TRBV18 combines with J gene TRBJ2-3; TRBD1 matches at 8 bases. Trimming at V came to 4 bases and at J to 6 bases, leaving 3 bases not matched to a gene. Germline-derived CDR1 and CDR2 are KGHSH and LQKENI. The CDR3 is made up of 13 amino acids. For the CDR3, the DNA is TGTGCCAGCTCACTACGACAGGGGGATACGCAGTATTTT. It yields the protein CASSLRQGDTQYF.

V and J are TRBV9 and TRBJ2-2; D might be TRBD2 (6 bases). The CDR3 contains 13 residues. Germline V CDR1 and CDR2: SGDLS, YYNGEE. Between the trimmed V and J ends, which lost 3 bases and 6 bases, there was a span of 9 bases. The CDR3, as DNA: TGTGCCAGCAGCGGATCTAGCGCCGGGGAGCTGTTTTTT. Its translation is CASSGSSAGELFF.

The chain recombines TRBV27 with TRBJ1-2; tentatively, D is TRBD1 (5 bases). Germline assignment: CDR1 MNHEY and CDR2 SMNVEV (reference sequence). This CDR3 is 14 amino acids long. Trimming shortened V by 7 bases and J by 7 bases, and 19 bases separated the two germline ends. CDR3 nucleotide sequence: TGTGCCAGCATGTCACCAGGGAGAAGTATTGGCTACACCTTC. It yields the protein CASMSPGRSIGYTF.

This clonotype occurred once. The genes are TRBV7-2 and TRBJ2-2; 8 positions agree with TRBD2. Germline assignment: CDR1 SGHTA and CDR2 FQGNSA. V shed 5 bases and J 5 bases; nucleotides not matched to a gene: 13. The CDR3 has 17 residues. The CDR3 DNA sequence: TGTGCCAGCAGCCCTCGGTATGATAGCGGGAAGACCGGGGAGCTGTTTTTT. Protein product: CASSPRYDSGKTGELFF.

This clonotype turned up a few times. V and J are TRBV11-2 and TRBJ2-5; TRBD1 agrees at 7 bases. CDR1 is SGHAT, CDR2 FQNNGV, per germline. The CDR3 covers 17 residues. The junction had 16 bases not matched to a gene; V was cut back by 5 bases and J by 4 bases. The CDR3 protein is CASSQSATGDYRETQYF. CDR3 DNA: TGTGCCAGCAGCCAGAGCGCAACAGGGGATTACCGAGAGACCCAGTACTTC.

This chain joins TRBV7-8 and TRBJ2-7; D gene uncertain. CDR1 is SGHVS and CDR2 is FQNEAQ in the germline V gene. V dropped 1 base and J dropped 6 bases, with 10 bases sitting between them. The CDR3 loop spans 13 amino acids. CDR3 nucleotide sequence: TGTGCCAGCAGCTTAGTATCGGACGGCGAGCAGTACTTC. Encoded protein: CASSLVSDGEQYF.

This sequence joins TRBV14 and TRBJ2-1, with no clear D. This CDR3 region has 16 residues. V was clipped by 1 base and J by 0 bases, with 10 bases between them. CDR1 is SGHDN and CDR2 is FVKESK in the germline V gene. DNA for the CDR3: TGTGCCAGCAGCCAAGTGGCAGCCCGCTCCTACAATGAGCAGTTCTTC. Translating it yields CASSQVAARSYNEQFF.

This chain connects TRBV4-3 to TRBJ1-1; D possibly corresponds to TRBD1 (5 bases). This CDR3 region has 15 residues. Looked up from germline, CDR1 is LGHNA and CDR2 is YSLEER. The V and J ends lost 3 bases and 0 bases respectively, with 11 bases between them. The CDR3 coding sequence is TGCGCCAGCAGCCAGGGGCAGAGTATGAACACTGAAGCTTTCTTT. Translated: CASSQGQSMNTEAFF.

This clonotype has ten or more counts. The J gene is TRBJ1-6, the V gene TRBV6-5, with a tentative D call TRBD1 (5 bases). Trimming pared 5 bases from V and 6 bases from J, leaving 11 bases between. The CDR3 runs to 14 residues. The germline V gene has CDR1 MNHEY and CDR2 SVGAGI. CDR3 DNA sequence: TGTGCCAGCAGTCTAAGGGGCAGTAATTCACCCCTCCACTTT. It yields the protein CASSLRGSNSPLHF.

This clonotype was seen at least ten times. One end of the junction is discordant with germline, which a read error may explain. This chain links TRBV7-7 with TRBJ2-5; D might be TRBD1 or TRBD2, each matching 6 bases. This CDR3 has 13 amino acids. Germline assignment: CDR1 SSHAT and CDR2 FNYEAQ (reference sequence). The CDR3: CASSSGARETQYF. The CDR3 DNA reads TGTGCTAGCAGCTCGGGGGCGAGGGAGACCCAGTACTTC.

This clonotype has a handful of counts. The chain couples TRBV6-1 to TRBJ1-6; D ambiguous. Trimming left V 3 bases short and J 6 bases short, with 12 bases between. Germline CDR1 and CDR2: MNHNS and SASEGT. The CDR3 has 15 residues. The CDR3 DNA reads as TGTGCCAGCAGTGACCTACAAGGGCCTAATTCACCCCTCCACTTT. Residues: CASSDLQGPNSPLHF.

This clonotype appeared a few times. V is TRBV28 and J is TRBJ2-5; D is uncertain. Trimming took off 2 bases at V and 1 base at J, with 17 bases between the two ends. Germline CDR1 reads MDHEN; CDR2 reads SYDVKM. The CDR3 runs to 17 residues. CDR3 in DNA: TGTGCCAGCAGTTTACCCCTTCAATGGAGAGTCCAAGAGACCCAGTACTTC. Translating gives CASSLPLQWRVQETQYF.